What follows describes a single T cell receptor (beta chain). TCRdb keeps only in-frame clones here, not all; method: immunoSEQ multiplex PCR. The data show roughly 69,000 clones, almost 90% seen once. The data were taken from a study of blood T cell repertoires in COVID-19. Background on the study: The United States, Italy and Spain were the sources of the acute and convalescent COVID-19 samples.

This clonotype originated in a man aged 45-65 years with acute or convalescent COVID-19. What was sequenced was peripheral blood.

For the CDR3, the DNA is TGCGCCAGCAGTGGGAGGGAGAGCAATCAGCCCCAGCATTTT. Protein: CASSGRESNQPQHF. This chain links TRBV10-1 with TRBJ1-5, with D unresolved. The CDR3 runs 14 residues. Trimming removed 4 bases from V and 1 base from J, with 8 bases in between. Germline V gene data show CDR1 as WNHNN and CDR2 as SYGVQD (reference sequence).